This T cell receptor (beta chain) appears in the sequencing data of a study of blood T cell repertoires in COVID-19. At the level of the study: There were acute and convalescent COVID-19 samples, and they came from the United States, Italy and Spain. PBMCs, B-cell-depleted T cells, or T cells were the source of the cDNA or gDNA that made up the material.

In the original processing: Reference gene primer amplification gave nucleated cell count estimates. Clones were read by immunoSEQ multiplex PCR, and TCRdb kept only the in-frame ones, dropping some. V and J calls and clone size come straight from that table; D and trimming were deduced from the DNA. The sample has 15,000 to 20,000 clones; 80% to 90% are singletons. Trimming took 3 bases from V and 5 from J, leaving 8 bases between them. The CDR3 contains 14 residues. Per germline, CDR1 SGHTA and CDR2 FQGNSA. The genes are TRBV7-2 and TRBJ1-6; D uncertain. What was sequenced was peripheral blood. The sequence came from a human donor with active COVID-19. The donor label of this sample is uncertain. The CDR3 nucleotides are TGTGCCAGCAGCTTGGGCGCCGATAATTCACCCCTCCACTTT. Translated: CASSLGADNSPLHF. Complete variable domain (other parts from reference TRBV7-2 and TRBJ1-6): GAGVSQSPSNKVTEKGKDVELRCDPISGHTALYWYRQSLGQGLEFLIYFQGNSAPDKSGLPSDRFSAERTGGSVSTLTIQRTQQEDSAVYLCASSLGADNSPLHFGNGTRLTVT.